This section outlines one T cell receptor (beta chain) sequence together with its context. Its antigen remains unidentified. Germline and junction disagree at one end, which may indicate a read error. The sample originates from a study of T cell repertoires in cytomegalovirus infection. Study overall: Researchers turned to recently identified HLA-C-restricted CMV epitopes as well as well-studied HLA-B-restricted ones. An indication of both CMV infection and matching HLA type came from public TCR beta signatures. Study-level points and caveats: HLA-C-restricted, CMV-specific TCR beta clonotypes were dominant ex vivo. There were carriers of CMV plus the relevant HLA, and cumulative public TCR beta family frequency identified them.

TCRdb itself ran the reads through MiXCR, one entry per CDR3 protein. The table has about 830,000 distinct CDR3 sequences, 30% to 35% seen once. CDR1 and CDR2 (germline): LGHNA, YSLEER. The CDR3 spans 15 residues. The TCR originated in a human donor in good health (CMV status not recorded). Some clones in this sample may be carry-over from other donors' samples. The chain uses TRBV4-3 and TRBJ1-1; D unresolved. Sequences were derived from cultured CD8+ T cells from PBMCs, sampled from culture after CMV antigen stimulation. CDR3 region: CTSSNHGRENTEAFF. For the CDR3, the DNA is TGCACCAGCAGCAATCACGGAAGAGAAAACACTGAAGCTTTCTTT.